The subject of this entry is one T cell receptor beta chain. This specimen comes from a study of T cell changes during pregnancy in multiple sclerosis. J lost 10 bases, V lost 8 bases, and 8 bases had no gene match. Germline CDR1 reads SNHLY; CDR2 reads FYNNEI. This CDR3 is built from 13 residues. This table comes from immunoSEQ multiplex PCR, and its TCRdb copy is limited to in-frame clones, with some not included. The profile shows tens of thousands of clones, approximately 92% of them singletons. The sequencing here drew on peripheral blood, taken in the first trimester of pregnancy. This receptor was identified in a female donor with multiple sclerosis, enrolled in a pregnancy study. The chain couples TRBV2 to TRBJ2-1; TRBD2 aligns across 10 bases. The DNA for the CDR3 is TGTGCCAGCCGCGGGTCACTAGCGGGAGAGCAGTTCTTC. This codes for CASRGSLAGEQFF.